Presented here are 19 T cell receptor beta chains from one specimen sequenced in a study of OX40 agonist ivuxolimab in advanced cancers. Libraries were prepared by immunoSEQ multiplex PCR; TCRdb keeps only in-frame clonotypes and omits some of them. The table includes under 150,000 clones, 90% detected once. Here the sequenced sample was CD4+ or CD8+ T cells sorted from blood, taken in a trial of the OX40 agonist ivuxolimab. The receptors derive from an adult with an advanced solid tumor such as melanoma, head and neck, liver or kidney cancer.

The DNA of the CDR3 is TGTGCCAGCGGGGGAACCAATGAGCAGTTCTTC. This encodes CASGGTNEQFF. This chain joins TRBV2 and TRBJ2-1; D possibly matches TRBD1 or TRBD2 (5 bases each). Trimming cost V 8 bases and J 6 bases, with 8 bases left between them. The germline gives CDR1 SNHLY, CDR2 FYNNEI. This CDR3 has 11 residues.

This chain joins TRBV6-5 and TRBJ1-3, with D maybe TRBD1 (6 bases). Trimming left V 6 bases short and J 0 bases short, with 15 bases between. This CDR3 region has 16 residues. Germline V gene data show CDR1 as MNHEY and CDR2 as SVGAGI. The CDR3 bases are TGTGCCAGCAGCTACGGGGGCGCGAGCTCTGGAAACACCATATATTTT. This gives the protein CASSYGGASSGNTIYF.

The chain links TRBV7-8 to TRBJ2-7; 10 bases are shared with TRBD2. The CDR3 runs to 16 residues. Germline CDR1 is SGHVS and CDR2 is FQNEAQ. Unmatched junction bases numbered 9, after V lost 5 bases and J lost 2 bases. CDR3 coding DNA: TGTGCCAGCAGCCCCCGTAGCGGGAGGTCTGCCTACGAGCAGTACTTC. Protein: CASSPRSGRSAYEQYF.

The genes are TRBV13 and TRBJ2-2; TRBD2 matches 7 bases. V trimming: 5 bases; J trimming: 4 bases; junction bases outside the gene matches: 10. Looked up from germline, CDR1 is PRHDT and CDR2 is FYEKMQ (reference sequence). This CDR3 has 16 residues. The CDR3 DNA reads TGTGCCAGCAGCCCAAGGACTAGATGGCCCACCGGGGAGCTGTTTTTT. Translation: CASSPRTRWPTGELFF.

The chain has TRBV6-1 and TRBJ2-3; 9 bases agree with TRBD2. Germline V CDR1 and CDR2: MNHNS, SASEGT. After removal of 3 bases from V and 5 bases from J, the junction contained 9 bases not matched to a gene. This CDR3 is 16 amino acids long. CDR3 sequence: CASSEVAGGPGDTQYF. CDR3 nucleotides: TGTGCCAGCAGTGAGGTGGCGGGAGGGCCTGGAGATACGCAGTATTTT.

The chain couples TRBV11-2 to TRBJ1-1, with D unresolved. V was clipped by 1 base and J by 2 bases, with 11 bases between them. Germline CDR1 SGHAT, CDR2 FQNNGV. This CDR3 has 15 residues. CDR3 DNA sequence: TGTGCCAGCAGCTTAGCATCTTCGCGAAACACTGAAGCTTTCTTT. Translated, it gives CASSLASSRNTEAFF.

The chain joins TRBV18 to TRBJ2-2; no reliable D call. V dropped 5 bases and J dropped 2 bases, with 9 bases sitting between them. The CDR3 totals 14 residues. Germline CDR1 is KGHSH and CDR2 is LQKENI. Here the CDR3 reads CASSDQANTGELFF. Here the CDR3 DNA reads TGTGCCAGCTCAGATCAGGCCAACACCGGGGAGCTGTTTTTT.

The V call is TRBV2, the J call TRBJ1-5; no clear D. Trimming left V 2 bases short and J 3 bases short, with 2 bases between. The V gene's germline CDR1 is SNHLY and CDR2 FYNNEI. This CDR3 region has 12 residues. The CDR3 is CASSENNQPQHF. The DNA of the CDR3 is TGTGCCAGCAGTGAAAACAATCAGCCCCAGCATTTT.

This rearrangement joins TRBV30 to TRBJ1-5; D is uncertain. CDR1 is GTSNPN and CDR2 is SVGIG in the germline V gene (reference sequence). The CDR3 runs 14 residues. Trimming took off 5 bases at V and 6 bases at J, with 17 bases between the two ends. The CDR3 is CAWALEVDGQPQHF. The CDR3, as DNA: TGTGCCTGGGCCTTGGAGGTAGACGGTCAGCCCCAGCATTTT.

V is TRBV5-4 and J is TRBJ1-2, with TRBD1 matching over 8 bases. CDR3 length equals 15 residues. The J segment lost 7 bases and the V segment lost 4 bases, leaving 12 bases of the junction unmatched. The V gene's germline CDR1 is SGHNT and CDR2 YYREEE (reference sequence). CDR3 amino acids: CASSVDRGTGRGYTF. CDR3 nucleotides: TGTGCCAGCAGCGTAGACAGGGGCACAGGCCGTGGCTACACCTTC.

This clone appeared a single time. This chain uses TRBV18 with TRBJ2-2, with 9 bases lining up with TRBD1. The CDR3 consists of 16 residues. Germline CDR1 KGHSH, CDR2 LQKENI. The V and J ends lost 3 bases and 4 bases, in that order; junction bases with no gene match: 6. The CDR3, as DNA: TGTGCCAGCTCACCCCCCGGGACAGGGACCACCGGGGAGCTGTTTTTT. It is translated as CASSPPGTGTTGELFF.

The gene calls are TRBV28 and TRBJ1-5, with TRBD1 matching over 8 bases. V shed 5 bases, J shed 2 bases, and the junction held 8 bases outside the gene matches. CDR1 is MDHEN and CDR2 is SYDVKM in the germline V gene. The CDR3 is 16 residues long. The CDR3 coding sequence is TGTGCCAGCAGTCTATACCCGGACAGGGGCAATCAGCCCCAGCATTTT. It is translated as CASSLYPDRGNQPQHF.

The rearrangement uses TRBV27 and TRBJ2-1; D is possibly TRBD1 or TRBD2 (5 bases each). Germline values: CDR1 MNHEY, CDR2 SMNVEV (reference sequence). V dropped 5 bases and J dropped 5 bases, with 16 bases sitting between them. This CDR3 has 15 amino acids. The CDR3 loop reads CASSGTGITDNEQFF. The CDR3 nucleotides read TGTGCCAGCAGTGGGACCGGGATCACGGACAATGAGCAGTTCTTC.

This chain uses TRBV5-4 with TRBJ2-3, with 10 bases fitting TRBD1. The CDR3 is 13 residues long. The V gene's germline CDR1 is SGHNT and CDR2 YYREEE (reference sequence). V lost 5 bases, J lost 6 bases, and 3 bases stayed unmatched. The DNA for the CDR3 is TGTGCCAGCAGAACGGGACAGGGGGATACGCAGTATTTT. Translated, it gives CASRTGQGDTQYF.

The rearrangement joins TRBV19 to TRBJ2-3, with D possibly called TRBD1 or TRBD2 (5 bases each). CDR3 length: 16 amino acids. Trimming stripped 7 bases from V and 4 bases from J, with 21 bases between. Per germline, CDR1 LNHDA and CDR2 SQIVND (reference sequence). As DNA, the CDR3 is TGTGCCAGTACCAACCGGGGCGTAGATTCCCCAGATACGCAGTATTTT. Protein sequence: CASTNRGVDSPDTQYF.

This clone was seen only once. This chain links TRBV19 with TRBJ2-1; 13 nucleotides agree with TRBD2. This CDR3 has 15 amino acids. Trimming removed 6 bases from V and 12 bases from J; junction bases left unmatched: 11. From germline, CDR1 is LNHDA and CDR2 SQIVND (reference sequence). The CDR3 DNA follows: TGTGCCAGTAGATTACTAGCGGGAGGGCAAGATGGGCAGTTCTTC. Translating gives CASRLLAGGQDGQFF.

This chain links TRBV28 with TRBJ1-3; the D is unclear. Trimming cost V 10 bases and J 1 base, with 8 bases left between them. CDR1 is MDHEN and CDR2 is SYDVKM in the germline V gene. The CDR3 loop spans 12 amino acids. CDR3 amino acids: CATHVSGNTIYF. The CDR3 nucleotides read TGTGCCACCCATGTTTCTGGAAACACCATATATTTT.

The chain combines TRBV5-1 with TRBJ2-6; 7 nucleotides agree with TRBD1. Trimming took 0 bases from V and 1 from J; bases not matched to a gene: 10. The CDR3 spans 19 residues. From germline, CDR1 is SGHRS and CDR2 YFSETQ. The CDR3, as DNA: TGCGCCAGCAGCTTGGAGGGGGCCTGGTTGGGGTCTGGGGCCAACGTCCTGACTTTC. Encoded protein: CASSLEGAWLGSGANVLTF. Full variable domain (outside the CDR3, taken from reference TRBV5-1 and TRBJ2-6): KAGVTQTPRYLIKTRGQQVTLSCSPISGHRSVSWYQQTPGQGLQFLFEYFSETQRNKGNFPGRFSGRQFSNSRSEMNVSTLELGDSALYLCASSLEGAWLGSGANVLTFGAGSRLTVL.

About this clone: Within the sample, other DNA sequences also encode this same CDR3. The V and J genes are TRBV2 and TRBJ1-5; the match to TRBD1 covers 8 bases. CDR1 and CDR2 from the germline V gene are SNHLY and FYNNEI. The length of the CDR3 is 15 residues. Trimming cost V 6 bases and J 5 bases; bases outside gene matches: 9. CDR3 region: CASSGTGSAYQPQHF. The CDR3 nucleotides are TGTGCCAGCAGCGGGACAGGATCGGCGTATCAGCCCCAGCATTTT.